This T cell receptor (beta chain) emerged from a study of blood T cell repertoires in COVID-19. The overall study: The United States, Italy and Spain were the sources of the acute and convalescent COVID-19 samples.

V lost 0 bases to trimming and J lost 5 bases, with 8 bases between them. CDR3 size: 13 residues. CDR1 and CDR2 (germline): SEHNR, FQNEAQ (reference sequence). Per the authors' pipeline: Reference gene primer amplification gave estimated nucleated cell counts. Clones were read by immunoSEQ multiplex PCR, and TCRdb kept only the in-frame ones, dropping some. The V and J calls and clone size were taken over from that table, and D and trimming were inferred from the DNA. The table includes about 210,000 clones, 81% detected once. Clinical history as reported by participants underpinned cohort assignment. What the recovered Cohort 3 donors had was two negative PCRs, clearance, or symptom resolution.

This TCR came from a man in his forties or fifties who had recovered from COVID-19. V and J are TRBV7-9 and TRBJ2-7; D unclear. The material sequenced was PBMCs or T cells enriched from blood (not recorded which). The CDR3 region is CASSLARVDEQYF. CDR3 coding DNA: TGTGCCAGCAGCTTAGCCCGCGTTGACGAGCAGTACTTC.